The 16 T cell receptor beta chains below were found in one sample sequenced in a study of blood T cell repertoires in COVID-19 (dated by TCRdb to 2018 to 2021). The receptor library was made with the immunoSEQ multiplex PCR assay. The clones in this table, taken by TCRdb from immuneACCESS, are in-frame only. Not every clone is retained; where verified, under half of the shortfall comes from an unresolved V gene, and the cause of the rest is unknown. The sample profile shows over 200,000 clones; approximately 86% of them were found once. Over 3% of the sample is held by the ten biggest clonotypes. Sequenced input: peripheral blood. These receptors originate from a woman aged 25 to 39 who had recovered from COVID-19.

This clone was seen more than once but under ten times. This chain connects TRBV7-9 to TRBJ2-1; 7 bases align to TRBD2. This CDR3 is built from 16 residues. The V gene's germline CDR1 is SEHNR and CDR2 FQNEAQ (reference sequence). V shed 4 bases, J shed 5 bases, and the junction held 11 bases outside the gene matches. CDR3 nucleotides: TGTGCCAGCAGCTGGGTACGGGGGGTCTGGGACAATGAGCAGTTCTTC. It encodes CASSWVRGVWDNEQFF.

The chain has TRBV7-9 and TRBJ2-2; D is unresolved. Germline V gene data show CDR1 as SEHNR and CDR2 as FQNEAQ (reference sequence). The CDR3 spans 12 residues. With 5 bases removed from V and 4 bases from J, the gap between germline ends came to 5 bases. CDR3 DNA sequence: TGTGCCAGCAGCCCGTTCACCGGGGAGCTGTTTTTT. Amino acids: CASSPFTGELFF.

The J gene is TRBJ2-2, the V gene TRBV19; 7 bases are a match to TRBD1. Germline loops: CDR1 LNHDA, CDR2 SQIVND (reference sequence). V shed 4 bases and J 1 base; nucleotides not matched to a gene: 3. The CDR3 consists of 15 residues. Here the CDR3 reads CASSTTGQNTGELFF. DNA of the CDR3: TGTGCCAGTAGTACGACAGGGCAGAACACCGGGGAGCTGTTTTTT. Full variable domain (outside the CDR3, taken from reference TRBV19 and TRBJ2-2): DGGITQSPKYLFRKEGQNVTLSCEQNLNHDAMYWYRQDPGQGLRLIYYSQIVNDFQKGDIAEGYSVSREKKESFPLTVTSAQKNPTAFYLCASSTTGQNTGELFFGEGSRLTVL.

V gene TRBV14 combines with J gene TRBJ1-2, with TRBD1 matching over 10 bases. The CDR3 consists of 15 residues. CDR1 is SGHDN and CDR2 is FVKESK in the germline V gene. Losses at the gene ends were 4 bases for V and 8 bases for J; bases not matched to a gene: 10. The CDR3 DNA reads TGTGCCAGCAGCCCCCAGACAGGGGGCGTGGGAGGCTACACCTTC. Translated, it gives CASSPQTGGVGGYTF.

The chain uses TRBV5-1 and TRBJ2-2, with TRBD1 matching over 9 bases. Germline V CDR1 and CDR2: SGHRS, YFSETQ. V lost 4 bases, J lost 7 bases, and 8 bases stayed unmatched. This CDR3 comprises 15 residues. CDR3 nucleotides: TGCGCCAGCAGCACCGGACAGGGGAACTTCGGGGAGCTGTTTTTT. Its protein product is CASSTGQGNFGELFF.

This rearrangement joins TRBV5-1 to TRBJ2-5; TRBD2 aligns across 13 bases. This CDR3 comprises 17 residues. V lost 0 bases, J lost 5 bases, and 7 bases stayed unmatched. Germline CDR1 SGHRS, CDR2 YFSETQ. This CDR3 is CASSLAWTSGGRETQYF. CDR3 nucleotides: TGCGCCAGCAGCTTGGCCTGGACTAGCGGGGGTAGGGAGACCCAGTACTTC.

The chain couples TRBV5-1 to TRBJ2-4, with 7 bases fitting TRBD1. V lost 4 bases and J lost 0; bases outside the gene matches: 7. Germline loops: CDR1 SGHRS, CDR2 YFSETQ. There are 16 residues in the CDR3. The CDR3 is CASSMGTDQAKNIQYF. The CDR3 bases are TGCGCCAGCAGCATGGGGACAGATCAAGCCAAAAACATTCAGTACTTC.

This clone appeared a few times. This chain uses TRBV3-1 (or the pseudogene TRBV3-2) with TRBJ1-1, with D unclear. The CDR3 is made up of 16 amino acids. V was clipped by 0 bases and J by 3 bases, with 14 bases between them. Germline V lookup: CDR1 LGHDT, CDR2 YNNKEL (reference sequence). Here the CDR3 reads CASSQESPRMDTEAFF. In nucleotides, the CDR3 is TGTGCCAGCAGCCAAGAGTCCCCGCGAATGGACACTGAAGCTTTCTTT.

The rearrangement joins TRBV7-8 to TRBJ2-5, with 9 bases matching TRBD2. This CDR3 has 15 residues. V trimming: 8 bases; J trimming: 4 bases; junction bases outside the gene matches: 11. The germline V gene has CDR1 SGHVS and CDR2 FQNEAQ. This chain's CDR3 is CASSGGGGARETQYF. CDR3 coding DNA: TGTGCCAGCTCTGGGGGCGGGGGGGCGAGAGAGACCCAGTACTTC.

The J gene is TRBJ1-6, the V gene TRBV3-1 (or the pseudogene TRBV3-2); possibly TRBD1 for D (6 bases). This CDR3 is 17 amino acids long. Germline CDR1 is LGHDT and CDR2 is YNNKEL (reference sequence). V was shortened by 0 bases and J by 7 bases, with 16 bases between the two germline ends. For the CDR3, the DNA is TGTGCCAGCAGCCAAGAATGGGACAAGGCCCACAATTCACCCCTCCACTTT. It translates to CASSQEWDKAHNSPLHF.

Here the CDR3 reads CASSFVSRPYEQYF. As DNA, the CDR3 is TGTGCCAGCAGTTTTGTAAGCAGGCCCTACGAGCAGTACTTC. V usage is TRBV28 and J usage is TRBJ2-7; unclear D gene. Per the germline V gene, CDR1 is MDHEN and CDR2 is SYDVKM. Trimming cost V 3 bases and J 2 bases, with 11 bases left between them. This CDR3 is 14 amino acids long. The full variable domain, in which reference TRBV28 and TRBJ2-7 provide the parts outside the CDR3, is DVKVTQSSRYLVKRTGEKVFLECVQDMDHENMFWYRQDPGLGLRLIYFSYDVKMKEKGDIPEGYSVSREKKERFSLILESASTNQTSMYLCASSFVSRPYEQYFGPGTRLTVT.

V gene TRBV2 combines with J gene TRBJ1-1; D perhaps matches TRBD1 (5 bases). The CDR3 extends over 12 amino acids. Germline assignment: CDR1 SNHLY and CDR2 FYNNEI. The V end was cut by 5 bases, the J end by 4 bases, with 8 bases between. CDR3: CASSKQVTEAFF. The CDR3 region has the DNA TGTGCCAGCAGTAAACAGGTCACTGAAGCTTTCTTT.

Here the CDR3 reads CASSERGFSYGYTF. The CDR3 DNA follows: TGTGCCAGCAGTGAGAGGGGGTTTAGCTATGGCTACACCTTC. This chain joins TRBV2 and TRBJ1-2; TRBD1 is a possible D gene (6 bases). Looked up from germline, CDR1 is SNHLY and CDR2 is FYNNEI. Trimming left V 3 bases short and J 4 bases short, with 12 bases between. The CDR3 totals 14 residues.

This clone was counted a single time. The CDR3 sequence: CASSRQTGSLNTEAFF. The DNA for the CDR3 is TGTGCCAGCAGCCGCCAAACAGGAAGCTTGAACACTGAAGCTTTCTTT. The chain carries TRBV7-2 and TRBJ1-1, with D maybe TRBD1 (5 bases). CDR3 length: 16 residues. With 5 bases removed from V and 0 bases from J, the gap between germline ends came to 16 bases. Germline lookup yields CDR1 SGHTA and CDR2 FQGNSA.

V gene TRBV27 combines with J gene TRBJ2-1, with D perhaps TRBD1 (6 bases). CDR3 length equals 16 residues. V gave up 7 bases and J gave up 4 bases, with 20 bases separating them. Per germline, CDR1 MNHEY and CDR2 SMNVEV (reference sequence). The CDR3 sequence is CASKVFDNRDYNEQFF. The CDR3 DNA is TGTGCCAGCAAGGTCTTCGATAACAGGGATTACAATGAGCAGTTCTTC.

The chain couples TRBV11-2 to TRBJ2-5, with 8 nucleotides matching TRBD2. CDR3 size: 17 residues. J gave up 6 bases and V 4 bases, and 16 bases lay outside the gene matches. CDR1 and CDR2 (germline): SGHAT, FQNNGV. CDR3 in amino acids: CASSSPRDSGDGKTQYF. In DNA, the CDR3 is TGTGCCAGCAGCTCCCCCAGGGATAGCGGGGACGGAAAGACCCAGTACTTC.